Below are 23 T cell receptor beta chains sequenced from a single sample in a study of T and B cells in COVID-19 patients. BIOMED2 TRB-A/B primer pools were used in multiplex TRB PCR. TCRdb re-derived calls from the multiplex PCR reads in MiXCR, one entry per CDR3 protein. The sample holds about 6,000 distinct CDR3 sequences; over 25% are singletons and the top ten take roughly an eighth. Blood genomic DNA input for TRB amplification was 250-500 ng. The sequenced material came from blood. The receptor set was obtained from a human donor with active COVID-19.

This clonotype is medium-sized in the sample. This rearrangement joins TRBV15 to TRBJ2-5, with 7 nucleotides matching TRBD2. V lost 1 base and J lost 0; bases outside the gene matches: 5. The length of the CDR3 is 16 residues. The germline V gene has CDR1 LNHNV and CDR2 YYDKDF (reference sequence). In nucleotides, the CDR3 is TGTGCCACCAGCAGAGTTGGCGGGAGCGACCAAGAGACCCAGTACTTC. Its translation is CATSRVGGSDQETQYF.

This chain joins TRBV2 and TRBJ2-7; 8 bases are shared with TRBD2. There are 14 residues in the CDR3. V shed 6 bases and J 0 bases; nucleotides not matched to a gene: 4. Germline assignment: CDR1 SNHLY and CDR2 FYNNEI. The CDR3 bases are TGTGCCAGCAGCGAGCGGGGGAACTCCTACGAGCAGTACTTC. Its translation is CASSERGNSYEQYF.

J is TRBJ1-4 and V is TRBV7-2; TRBD1 might be the D (5 bases). Per the germline V gene, CDR1 is SGHTA and CDR2 is FQGNSA. Trimming removed 1 base at V and 6 bases at J, with 18 bases between. The CDR3 sequence is 17 residues long. The CDR3 region has the DNA TGTGCCAGCAGCTTAGGTCCCGGGCGGGACCCGCATGAAAAACTGTTTTTT. This translates into CASSLGPGRDPHEKLFF.

The chain uses TRBV6-5 and TRBJ1-1; 7 positions agree with TRBD1. CDR1 and CDR2 from the germline V gene are MNHEY and SVGAGI. The CDR3 has 14 residues. V dropped 10 bases and J dropped 0; count of bases not matched to a gene: 8. The CDR3 loop reads CATAETGLNTEAFF. The CDR3 nucleotides are TGTGCCACCGCGGAGACAGGGTTGAACACTGAAGCTTTCTTT.

By share of the sample, this clonotype is medium-sized. This chain uses TRBV30 with TRBJ2-7; D is perhaps TRBD1 or TRBD2 (5 bases each). Germline CDR1 is GTSNPN and CDR2 is SVGIG (reference sequence). Trimming removed 0 bases at V and 2 bases at J, with 8 bases between. This CDR3 spans 13 amino acids. This CDR3 is CAWSVQGAYEQYF. CDR3 in DNA: TGTGCCTGGAGTGTTCAGGGAGCCTACGAGCAGTACTTC.

This chain connects TRBV24-1 to TRBJ2-5; TRBD2 matches at 9 bases. The V gene end was trimmed by 4 bases and the J gene end by 5 bases; junction bases not matched to a gene: 7. The CDR3 runs 15 residues. Germline lookup yields CDR1 KGHDR and CDR2 SFDVKD. This chain's CDR3 is CATSEAGGPSETQYF. DNA for the CDR3: TGTGCCACCAGTGAAGCGGGGGGCCCGTCTGAGACCCAGTACTTC.

On this clonotype itself: Being one base from a much bigger clone, this may be a read error. This chain uses TRBV6-5 with TRBJ1-4, with no clear D. The CDR3 extends over 16 amino acids. Trimming took off 0 bases at V and 5 bases at J, with 13 bases between the two ends. CDR1 is MNHEY, CDR2 SVGAGI, per germline. The CDR3 nucleotides are TGTGCCAGCAGTTACTCGCCAGAGTCTTACAATGAAAAACTGTTTTTT. It specifies CASSYSPESYNEKLFF.

This clonotype is labeled as medium-sized. This sequence joins TRBV12-3 or TRBV12-4 and TRBJ2-1; D unresolved. Trimming pared 4 bases from V and 1 base from J, leaving 14 bases between. The CDR3 is 16 amino acids. The CDR3 coding sequence is TGTGCCAGCAGTTCCTCGGTGGCGGCTTCCTACAATGAGCAGTTCTTC. Translation: CASSSSVAASYNEQFF.

This clonotype is medium-sized (0.01 to 0.1%). The chain uses TRBV11-1 and TRBJ2-1, with 7 bases fitting TRBD1. The CDR3 length is 16 residues. Germline CDR1 and CDR2: SGHAT and FQDESV (reference sequence). J lost 9 bases, V lost 7 bases, and 18 bases had no gene match. CDR3 bases: TGTGCCAGCACCAGTACCGGGACAGTCTCCCGAAGTGAGCAGTTCTTC. Encoded protein: CASTSTGTVSRSEQFF.

The chain uses TRBV12-3 or TRBV12-4 and TRBJ2-3, with 9 positions matching TRBD2. The CDR3 is made up of 15 amino acids. Trimming took 3 bases from V and 2 from J; bases not matched to a gene: 3. The CDR3 sequence is CASSFLAGSTDTQYF. The CDR3 DNA reads as TGTGCCAGCAGTTTTCTAGCGGGGTCCACAGATACGCAGTATTTT.

This chain joins TRBV6-5 and TRBJ1-5, with a tentative D call TRBD1 (5 bases). There are 13 residues in the CDR3. Trimming left V 6 bases short and J 4 bases short, with 10 bases between. Germline CDR1 and CDR2: MNHEY and SVGAGI. The CDR3 DNA reads TGTGCCAGCAGCCAACGGGGGAATCAGCCCCAGCATTTT. Translation: CASSQRGNQPQHF.

Relative to its sample, this clonotype is medium-sized. The V gene is TRBV19, the J gene TRBJ2-2, with TRBD1 matching over 7 bases. Trimming at V came to 3 bases and at J to 6 bases, leaving 4 bases not matched to a gene. The CDR3 covers 14 residues. In germline, CDR1 is LNHDA, CDR2 SQIVND (reference sequence). CDR3 coding DNA: TGTGCCAGTAGTATTAGGCAGGGGGCCGGGGAGCTGTTTTTT. It is translated as CASSIRQGAGELFF.

This chain connects TRBV20-1 to TRBJ1-3; no clear D gene. The CDR3 has 12 amino acids. Trimming shortened V by 3 bases and J by 4 bases, and 7 bases separated the two germline ends. The germline V gene has CDR1 DFQATT and CDR2 SNEGSKA (reference sequence). CDR3 DNA: TGCAGTGCTAGGGGAGCCGGAAACACCATATATTTT. This sequence encodes CSARGAGNTIYF.

This clonotype is labeled as medium-sized. J is TRBJ2-7 and V is TRBV6-5, with 8 bases lining up with TRBD1. Germline assignment: CDR1 MNHEY and CDR2 SVGAGI. Trimming took 6 bases from V and 0 from J; bases not matched to a gene: 4. This CDR3 is built from 14 residues. This chain's CDR3 is CASSKDRVSYEQYF. CDR3 in DNA: TGTGCCAGCAGCAAGGACAGGGTCTCCTACGAGCAGTACTTC.

This clonotype was seen only a few times. The V gene is TRBV7-2, the J gene TRBJ2-5, with D unclear. V dropped 1 base and J dropped 6 bases, with 9 bases sitting between them. CDR3 length: 13 amino acids. The germline CDR1 and CDR2 sequences are SGHTA and FQGNSA. CDR3 coding DNA: TGTGCCAGCAGCTTAGAAGGCCGTCAGACCCAGTACTTC. It codes for CASSLEGRQTQYF.

Sample share makes this clonotype medium-sized. V usage is TRBV7-9 and J usage is TRBJ2-7, with TRBD1 matching 7 bases. The V gene's germline CDR1 is SEHNR and CDR2 FQNEAQ (reference sequence). V shed 4 bases, J shed 0 bases, and the junction held 9 bases outside the gene matches. The CDR3 spans 16 residues. The CDR3 is CASSSTRGTSSYEQYF. The CDR3, as DNA: TGTGCCAGCAGCTCTACCAGGGGGACAAGCTCCTACGAGCAGTACTTC.

This clonotype showed up just a few times. The J gene is TRBJ2-4, the V gene TRBV6-2 or TRBV6-3; 9 nucleotides line up with TRBD1. The CDR3 extends over 17 amino acids. Germline CDR1 is MNHEY and CDR2 is SVGEGT. Trimming cost V 5 bases and J 0 bases; bases outside gene matches: 8. In DNA, the CDR3 is TGTGCCAGCAGTGCGGACAGGGGAATATTAGCCAAAAACATTCAGTACTTC. This sequence encodes CASSADRGILAKNIQYF.

This clonotype is medium-sized by share. This chain uses TRBV6-6 with TRBJ2-7; maybe TRBD1 (5 bases). Trimming left V 6 bases short and J 3 bases short, with 9 bases between. The germline V gene has CDR1 MNHNY and CDR2 SVGAGI (reference sequence). The CDR3 contains 12 residues. Here the CDR3 reads CASSLDSYEQYF. DNA for the CDR3: TGTGCCAGCAGCCTCGACAGCTACGAGCAGTACTTC.

This clonotype ranks as medium-sized (0.01 to 0.1%). DNA of the CDR3: TGTGCCAGCAGTTACTCGGAAGGGGGCGGGCAGCCCCAGCATTTT. Encoded protein: CASSYSEGGGQPQHF. The gene calls are TRBV6-5 and TRBJ1-5, with 7 bases lining up with TRBD1. This CDR3 contains 15 residues. V was clipped by 0 bases and J by 7 bases; unmatched bases: 6. The germline CDR1 and CDR2 sequences are MNHEY and SVGAGI.

The chain has TRBV7-9 and TRBJ1-1; D remains ambiguous. V dropped 2 bases and J dropped 4 bases, with 5 bases sitting between them. This CDR3 comprises 12 residues. CDR1 is SEHNR and CDR2 is FQNEAQ in the germline V gene (reference sequence). CDR3 in DNA: TGTGCCAGCAGCTTATCCCTCACTGAAGCTTTCTTT. This codes for CASSLSLTEAFF.

The rearrangement uses TRBV5-4 and TRBJ1-5; 9 bases are shared with TRBD1. V lost 4 bases to trimming and J lost 4 bases; unmatched junction nucleotides: 3. Looked up from germline, CDR1 is SGHNT and CDR2 is YYREEE (reference sequence). This CDR3 is 14 amino acids long. This chain's CDR3 is CASSHGQGNQPQHF. CDR3 nucleotide sequence: TGTGCCAGCAGCCACGGACAGGGGAATCAGCCCCAGCATTTT.

This chain joins TRBV12-3 or TRBV12-4 and TRBJ2-5; D is undetermined. V lost 2 bases and J lost 9, with 13 bases in between. This CDR3 comprises 13 residues. The CDR3 sequence is CASSLLESTSQYF. The CDR3 nucleotides read TGTGCCAGCAGTTTACTGGAGAGCACCTCCCAGTACTTC.

There are a few counts of this clonotype. The CDR3 loop reads CATSDWGVSYNEQFF. DNA of the CDR3: TGTGCCACCAGTGATTGGGGGGTCTCCTACAATGAGCAGTTCTTC. The chain employs TRBV24-1 and TRBJ2-1; tentative D call: TRBD2 (6 bases). Germline V lookup: CDR1 KGHDR, CDR2 SFDVKD. V lost 2 bases and J 0 bases, leaving 7 bases between the germline ends. The CDR3 is 15 amino acids.